The source of this T cell receptor beta chain is a study of T cell responses to AZD1222 COVID-19 vaccine. Broader study findings: After two AZD1222 doses, spike-specific TCR breadth and depth rose versus day 0.

The germline CDR1 and CDR2 sequences are ENHRY and SYGVKD. The CDR3 has 16 residues. Trimming shortened V by 0 bases and J by 3 bases, and 13 bases separated the two germline ends. Only in-frame clones appear in the TCRdb table, and some are missing; sequencing was by immunoSEQ multiplex PCR. The table shows more than 140,000 clones, with 70% to 90% occurring only once. As concerns this clone: Its antigen is still unknown.

This clonotype was sampled from an adult in good health. The chain combines TRBV10-3 with TRBJ2-3; D is unclear. The material sequenced was peripheral blood, taken on day 0 of AZD1222 vaccination. The CDR3 sequence: CAISESKRAQTDTQYF. DNA of the CDR3: TGTGCCATCAGTGAGTCGAAGAGAGCGCAGACAGATACGCAGTATTTT.